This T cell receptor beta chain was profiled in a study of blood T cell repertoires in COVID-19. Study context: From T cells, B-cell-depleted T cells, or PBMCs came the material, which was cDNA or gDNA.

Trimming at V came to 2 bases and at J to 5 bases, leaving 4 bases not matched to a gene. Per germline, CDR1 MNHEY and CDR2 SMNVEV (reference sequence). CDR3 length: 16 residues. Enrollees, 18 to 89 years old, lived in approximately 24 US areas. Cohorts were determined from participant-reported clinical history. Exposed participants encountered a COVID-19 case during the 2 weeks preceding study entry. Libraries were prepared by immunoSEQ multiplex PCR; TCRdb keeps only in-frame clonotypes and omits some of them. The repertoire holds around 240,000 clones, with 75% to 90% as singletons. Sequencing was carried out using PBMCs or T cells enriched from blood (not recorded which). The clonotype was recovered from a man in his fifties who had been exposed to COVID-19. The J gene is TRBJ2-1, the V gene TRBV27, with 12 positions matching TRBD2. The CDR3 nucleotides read TGTGCCAGCAGTTTACCTAGCGGGGGGGTGCACAATGAGCAGTTCTTC. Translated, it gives CASSLPSGGVHNEQFF.